This TCR beta chain was sequenced for a study of blood T cell repertoires in COVID-19. Across the study: Acute-phase and convalescent COVID-19 samples originated in the United States, Italy and Spain. T cells, B-cell-depleted T cells, or PBMCs provided the cDNA or gDNA that served as material.

This clone was detected once. In the original analysis: Reference gene primer amplification gave nucleated cell count estimates. The table came from immunoSEQ multiplex PCR; TCRdb's copy has only in-frame clones and leaves some out. V and J calls and clone size follow that table, whereas D and trimming were derived from the DNA. This table has about 150,000 clones, 78% appearing once. What was sequenced was peripheral blood. This TCR came from a man older than 75 with acute or convalescent COVID-19.

The CDR3: CASSYLNSNQPQHF. DNA for the CDR3: TGTGCCAGCAGTTACCTTAATAGCAATCAGCCCCAGCATTTT. This chain links TRBV6-5 with TRBJ1-5; no definite D call. Germline V gives CDR1 MNHEY, CDR2 SVGAGI. The V gene lost 2 bases and the J gene lost 0 bases, with 5 bases spanning the gap. This CDR3 region has 14 residues.